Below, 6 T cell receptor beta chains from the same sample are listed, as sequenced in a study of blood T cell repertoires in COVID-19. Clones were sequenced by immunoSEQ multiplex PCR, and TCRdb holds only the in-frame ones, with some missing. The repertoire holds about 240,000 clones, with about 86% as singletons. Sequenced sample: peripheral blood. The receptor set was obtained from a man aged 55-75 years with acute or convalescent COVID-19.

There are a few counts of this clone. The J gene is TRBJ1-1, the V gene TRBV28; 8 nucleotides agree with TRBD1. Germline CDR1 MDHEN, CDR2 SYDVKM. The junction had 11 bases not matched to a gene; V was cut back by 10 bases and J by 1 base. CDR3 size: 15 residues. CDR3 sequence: CATAIWGTGNTEAFF. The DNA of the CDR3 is TGTGCCACCGCAATTTGGGGGACAGGGAACACTGAAGCTTTCTTT.

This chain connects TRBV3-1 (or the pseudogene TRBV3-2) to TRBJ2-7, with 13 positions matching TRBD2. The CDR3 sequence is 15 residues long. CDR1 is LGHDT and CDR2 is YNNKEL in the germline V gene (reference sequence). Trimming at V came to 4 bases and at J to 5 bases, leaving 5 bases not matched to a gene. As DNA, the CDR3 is TGTGCCAGCAGCCTCGGACTAGCGGGAGTAGACGAGCAGTACTTC. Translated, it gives CASSLGLAGVDEQYF.

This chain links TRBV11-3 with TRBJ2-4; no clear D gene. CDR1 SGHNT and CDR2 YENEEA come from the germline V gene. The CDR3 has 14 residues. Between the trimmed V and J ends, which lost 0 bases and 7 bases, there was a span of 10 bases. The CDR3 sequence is CASSLDRALNIQYF. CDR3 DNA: TGTGCCAGCAGCTTAGATCGCGCTCTCAACATTCAGTACTTC.

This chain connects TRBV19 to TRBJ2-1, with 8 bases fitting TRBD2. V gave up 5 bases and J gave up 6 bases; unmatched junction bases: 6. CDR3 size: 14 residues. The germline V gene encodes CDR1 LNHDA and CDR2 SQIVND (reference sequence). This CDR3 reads CASSLREGRNEQFF. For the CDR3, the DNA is TGTGCCAGTAGTTTACGGGAGGGCCGCAATGAGCAGTTCTTC.

The CDR3 region has the DNA TGCGCCAGCAGCTTACCCCAGGCCTCTGGGGCCAACGTCCTGACTTTC. This gives the protein CASSLPQASGANVLTF. J is TRBJ2-6 and V is TRBV5-1, with unresolved D. The V end was cut by 2 bases, the J end by 0 bases, with 9 bases between. This CDR3 is built from 16 residues. Germline assignment: CDR1 SGHRS and CDR2 YFSETQ.

CDR3: CASSRDRANQPQHF. The CDR3 region has the DNA TGTGCCAGCAGTCGCGACAGGGCCAATCAGCCCCAGCATTTT. The chain joins TRBV9 to TRBJ1-5; 7 bases are a match to TRBD1. The CDR3 is made up of 14 amino acids. J was trimmed by 3 bases and V by 5 bases; bases with no gene match: 5. Germline V gene sequence: CDR1 SGDLS, CDR2 YYNGEE.